Shown below are 28 T cell receptor beta chains from a single sample sequenced in a study of control samples from healthy donors and cancer patients. Method: immunoSEQ multiplex PCR; TCRdb's copy keeps in-frame clones and lacks some. Of some 96,000 clones in the sample, roughly 87% were seen once. The sample comprised blood. These receptors were taken from a woman aged 50 to 60 in good health.

The chain couples TRBV7-9 to TRBJ1-5; weak D call: TRBD1 (5 bases). Germline assignment: CDR1 SEHNR and CDR2 FQNEAQ (reference sequence). Trimming took 4 bases from V and 6 from J, leaving 7 bases between them. The CDR3 has 12 amino acids. CDR3 DNA: TGTGCCAGCAGCTCAGGGAGTCAGCCCCAGCATTTT. Amino acid sequence: CASSSGSQPQHF.

This chain links TRBV3-1 (or the pseudogene TRBV3-2) with TRBJ1-2; TRBD1 matches at 7 bases. V gave up 2 bases and J gave up 6 bases; unmatched junction bases: 6. Germline V gene data show CDR1 as LGHDT and CDR2 as YNNKEL (reference sequence). CDR3 length equals 14 residues. CDR3 amino acids: CASSQMAGGDGYTF. The CDR3 coding sequence is TGTGCCAGCAGCCAAATGGCAGGGGGTGATGGCTACACCTTC.

The sample holds one count of this clone. The chain employs TRBV30 and TRBJ1-3; possibly TRBD1 for D (5 bases). The CDR3 covers 14 residues. The germline gives CDR1 GTSNPN, CDR2 SVGIG (reference sequence). Trimming stripped 5 bases from V and 0 bases from J, with 11 bases between. CDR3 sequence: CAWGTAGSGNTIYF. DNA for the CDR3: TGTGCCTGGGGGACCGCCGGCTCTGGAAACACCATATATTTT.

This chain links TRBV27 with TRBJ1-2; the D is unclear. The length of the CDR3 is 17 residues. V dropped 0 bases and J dropped 5 bases, with 19 bases sitting between them. Germline V lookup: CDR1 MNHEY, CDR2 SMNVEV (reference sequence). CDR3 sequence: CASSLSKGTENLYGYTF. The CDR3, as DNA: TGTGCCAGCAGTTTATCGAAGGGAACAGAGAATCTTTATGGCTACACCTTC.

This sequence joins TRBV19 and TRBJ1-5; D not resolved. The ends were cut back, 3 bases at V and 5 bases at J, with 11 bases in the middle. Germline assignment: CDR1 LNHDA and CDR2 SQIVND (reference sequence). This CDR3 spans 14 amino acids. DNA for the CDR3: TGTGCCAGTAGTATTTACAGAGACCATCAGCCCCAGCATTTT. Amino acids: CASSIYRDHQPQHF.

This clone was seen a single time. The chain has TRBV13 and TRBJ2-3, with unresolved D. The V and J ends lost 3 bases and 3 bases respectively, with 10 bases between them. Germline V gene sequence: CDR1 PRHDT, CDR2 FYEKMQ (reference sequence). This CDR3 comprises 14 residues. The DNA of the CDR3 is TGTGCCAGCAGCTTCCCAACTCAAACAGATACGCAGTATTTT. Translation: CASSFPTQTDTQYF.

In this sample, this clone turned up a few times. DNA of the CDR3: TGTGCCAGCAGTTTTAGGGGGCAGTTTGGTTCACCCCTCCACTTT. Amino acid sequence: CASSFRGQFGSPLHF. This rearrangement joins TRBV27 to TRBJ1-6; 7 nucleotides line up with TRBD1. Per the germline V gene, CDR1 is MNHEY and CDR2 is SMNVEV (reference sequence). V gave up 3 bases and J gave up 9 bases; unmatched junction bases: 8. There are 15 residues in the CDR3.

The chain employs TRBV27 and TRBJ1-4; 9 bases fit TRBD1. J lost 15 bases, V lost 2 bases, and 10 bases had no gene match. There are 14 residues in the CDR3. The germline CDR1 and CDR2 sequences are MNHEY and SMNVEV (reference sequence). The CDR3 DNA is TGTGCCAGCAGTTTAGAGATAGACAGGGGGACTATGTTTTTT. Amino acids: CASSLEIDRGTMFF.

The chain uses TRBV6-5 and TRBJ2-5, with D possibly TRBD2 on 6 matching bases. The CDR3 has 14 amino acids. Trimming took 6 bases from V and 0 from J, leaving 11 bases between them. In germline, CDR1 is MNHEY, CDR2 SVGAGI. Here the CDR3 DNA reads TGTGCCAGCAGCAGGGACTCGTACCAAGAGACCCAGTACTTC. The encoded protein is CASSRDSYQETQYF.

This clone was picked up a small number of times. The chain combines TRBV4-1 with TRBJ2-1, with a possible D match to TRBD1 (7 bases). Between the trimmed V and J ends, which lost 2 bases and 7 bases, there was a span of 18 bases. CDR3 length equals 16 residues. Germline loops: CDR1 MGHRA, CDR2 YSYEKL. CDR3: CASSQTSGGGGNEQFF. The CDR3 DNA is TGCGCCAGCAGCCAAACGTCAGGGGGTGGAGGGAATGAGCAGTTCTTC.

This chain links TRBV3-1 (or the pseudogene TRBV3-2) with TRBJ1-6, with D possibly being TRBD1 (6 bases). The V gene's germline CDR1 is LGHDT and CDR2 YNNKEL (reference sequence). V gave up 3 bases and J gave up 4 bases, with 13 bases separating them. The CDR3 is 16 residues long. The CDR3 nucleotides are TGTGCCAGCAGCCAGGGGGGCTCCTCATATAATTCACCCCTCCACTTT. This gives the protein CASSQGGSSYNSPLHF.

This clone was counted a few times. V gene TRBV28 combines with J gene TRBJ1-5; 8 positions match TRBD1. Trimming at V came to 6 bases and at J to 4 bases, leaving 5 bases not matched to a gene. Germline lookup yields CDR1 MDHEN and CDR2 SYDVKM. The CDR3 length is 14 residues. The CDR3: CASRTTGGNQPQHF. CDR3 coding DNA: TGTGCCAGCAGGACTACAGGGGGGAATCAGCCCCAGCATTTT.

This clone was detected only a few times. The chain couples TRBV29-1 to TRBJ1-2; no definite D call. The CDR3 has 12 residues. The germline gives CDR1 SQVTM, CDR2 ANQGSEA. Trimming took off 7 bases at V and 6 bases at J, with 15 bases between the two ends. CDR3 in amino acids: CSARREADGYTF. CDR3 nucleotides: TGCAGCGCCCGAAGGGAGGCCGATGGCTACACCTTC.

This sequence joins TRBV27 and TRBJ2-2; possibly TRBD1 for D (5 bases). The CDR3 contains 14 residues. Germline V CDR1 and CDR2: MNHEY, SMNVEV (reference sequence). The V end lost 1 base, the J end lost 5 bases, and 8 bases lay between the germline ends. The CDR3 loop reads CASSLFQGTGELFF. CDR3 DNA: TGTGCCAGCAGTTTATTCCAGGGAACCGGGGAGCTGTTTTTT.

V usage is TRBV6-5 and J usage is TRBJ1-4, with 8 positions matching TRBD1. Germline V gene data show CDR1 as MNHEY and CDR2 as SVGAGI. Unmatched junction bases numbered 4, after V lost 5 bases and J lost 5 bases. This CDR3 comprises 14 residues. In DNA form, the CDR3 reads TGTGCCAGCAGTCCTGGGACAGGAAATGAAAAACTGTTTTTT. It specifies CASSPGTGNEKLFF.

The chain links TRBV16 to TRBJ1-1; D gene unclear. This CDR3 has 14 residues. V was clipped by 0 bases and J by 0 bases, with 5 bases between them. Germline CDR1 and CDR2: KGHSY and FQNENV. CDR3 DNA: TGTGCCAGCAGCCAATCGAATATGAACACTGAAGCTTTCTTT. As protein: CASSQSNMNTEAFF.

This sequence joins TRBV6-2 or TRBV6-3 and TRBJ2-3; 9 bases fit TRBD1. The CDR3 has 20 amino acids. Germline CDR1 reads MNHEY; CDR2 reads SVGEGT. V trimming: 5 bases; J trimming: 6 bases; junction bases outside the gene matches: 24. CDR3 in DNA: TGTGCCAGCAGTCGCCCTTATCCCGTACCGGGACAGGGCGGTTCGGATACGCAGTATTTT. Amino acids: CASSRPYPVPGQGGSDTQYF.

The V and J genes are TRBV7-2 and TRBJ1-6; the D gene is possibly TRBD1 (5 bases). The V end lost 5 bases, the J end lost 9 bases, and 11 bases lay between the germline ends. CDR1 is SGHTA and CDR2 is FQGNSA in the germline V gene. This CDR3 comprises 13 residues. The chain's CDR3 is CASSDEGLSPLHF. Written as DNA, the CDR3 is TGTGCCAGCAGCGATGAGGGACTTTCACCCCTCCACTTT.

The chain links TRBV9 to TRBJ2-7; a weak D match, TRBD1 (6 bases). Trimming cost V 3 bases and J 0 bases, with 16 bases left between them. In germline, CDR1 is SGDLS, CDR2 YYNGEE. The CDR3 is 16 residues long. The CDR3 DNA is TGTGCCAGCAGCGGCTACGGGACAAACCTCTCCTACGAGCAGTACTTC. The encoded protein is CASSGYGTNLSYEQYF.

This chain uses TRBV29-1 with TRBJ1-2; 8 nucleotides align to TRBD1. V dropped 7 bases and J dropped 7; count of bases not matched to a gene: 17. Per germline, CDR1 SQVTM and CDR2 ANQGSEA. This CDR3 spans 15 amino acids. CDR3 protein: CSATSGLDRDPGYTF. DNA of the CDR3: TGCAGCGCCACCTCCGGACTGGACAGGGACCCTGGCTACACCTTC.

This clone has just one count. The chain combines TRBV18 with TRBJ1-2; 7 nucleotides line up with TRBD1. J gave up 8 bases and V 3 bases, and 12 bases lay outside the gene matches. CDR1 and CDR2 from the germline V gene are KGHSH and LQKENI. The CDR3 length is 15 residues. CDR3 bases: TGTGCCAGCTCACCGGGGAGACAGGGCCATATCGGCTACACCTTC. It translates to CASSPGRQGHIGYTF.

The chain uses TRBV3-1 (or the pseudogene TRBV3-2) and TRBJ2-5; D ambiguous. The germline gives CDR1 LGHDT, CDR2 YNNKEL (reference sequence). The CDR3 sequence is 11 residues long. V was shortened by 3 bases and J by 3 bases, with 2 bases between the two germline ends. CDR3 sequence: CASSHKETQYF. The DNA for the CDR3 is TGTGCCAGCAGCCATAAAGAGACCCAGTACTTC.

This chain uses TRBV19 with TRBJ2-3; D is unclear. The CDR3 length is 14 residues. V was clipped by 5 bases and J by 1 base, with 10 bases between them. The V gene's germline CDR1 is LNHDA and CDR2 SQIVND (reference sequence). The CDR3 loop is CASSSVGGTDTQYF. As DNA, the CDR3 is TGTGCCAGTAGTTCTGTAGGTGGCACAGATACGCAGTATTTT.

This clone was picked up a small number of times. Other DNA sequences in this specimen translate into the identical CDR3. The gene calls are TRBV5-1 and TRBJ2-7; no definite D call. Germline V CDR1 and CDR2: SGHRS, YFSETQ. Trimming cost V 2 bases and J 4 bases, with 4 bases left between them. This CDR3 has 11 amino acids. CDR3 DNA: TGCGCCAGCAGCTTAGGTTACGAGCAGTACTTC. It is translated as CASSLGYEQYF.

This chain joins TRBV9 and TRBJ2-5; D remains ambiguous. This CDR3 comprises 15 residues. V was trimmed by 0 bases and J by 3 bases, leaving 12 bases between them. CDR1 is SGDLS, CDR2 YYNGEE, per germline. The CDR3: CASSVVGRAEETQYF. The DNA for the CDR3 is TGTGCCAGCAGCGTAGTAGGTAGGGCCGAAGAGACCCAGTACTTC.

V is TRBV21-1 and J is TRBJ1-4; TRBD1 reflects the table's D call only, with no check against the DNA. TRBV21-1 is shown as a pseudogene. The CDR3 is 14 residues long. CDR3 protein: CASSDGTGNEKLFF. The CDR3 nucleotides are TGTGCCAGCAGCGACGGGACAGGGAATGAAAAACTGTTTTTT.

V and J are TRBV4-3 and TRBJ1-2; TRBD1 agrees at 9 bases. This CDR3 comprises 14 residues. V lost 2 bases and J lost 8; bases outside the gene matches: 6. Germline V CDR1 and CDR2: LGHNA, YSLEER. The CDR3 here is CASSQSDRGGGYTF. The DNA of the CDR3 is TGCGCCAGCAGCCAATCGGACAGGGGTGGCGGCTACACCTTC.

The sample holds a few counts of this clone. As DNA, the CDR3 is TGTGCCAGCAGCCAAGAAGCCCGGGCGTATCAAGAGACCCAGTACTTC. This sequence encodes CASSQEARAYQETQYF. The chain uses TRBV14 and TRBJ2-5; D not certain. CDR3 length: 16 amino acids. V was shortened by 0 bases and J by 2 bases, with 13 bases between the two germline ends. Germline CDR1 and CDR2: SGHDN and FVKESK. The variable domain in full, with the rest retrieved from reference TRBV14 and TRBJ2-5, is EAGVTQFPSHSVIEKGQTVTLRCDPISGHDNLYWYRRVMGKEIKFLLHFVKESKQDESGMPNNRFLAERTGGTYSTLKVQPAELEDSGVYFCASSQEARAYQETQYFGPGTRLLVL.